The clone carrying this T cell receptor (beta chain) was seen a few times. Its antigen remains unknown. cDNA synthesis used the whole RNA isolate, giving expressed TCRB sequences. Repertoires were generated with immunoSEQ multiplex PCR, while TCRdb's copy carries only in-frame clones and drops some. The sample gives 160,000 or so clones, 9% to 10% of which show up once; under 0.85% is in the top ten. The germline V gene encodes CDR1 SGHTA and CDR2 FQGTGA. The ends lost 8 bases at V and 4 bases at J; junction bases unmatched: 1. There are 13 residues in the CDR3. This sample is part of a study of beta chain features in type 1 diabetes. Study results and limitations: The study found moderately but significantly shorter TCRB CDR3s in all four CD4+ subsets of Type 1 diabetes patients.

This receptor was identified in a woman aged 25-40 years with type 1 diabetes. The sequencing sample was made of central memory CD4+ T cells from blood. The rearrangement uses TRBV7-3 and TRBJ2-2; 10 bases match TRBD2. CDR3 loop: CASGTSATGELFF. The CDR3 nucleotides read TGTGCCAGCGGGACTAGCGCCACCGGGGAGCTGTTTTTT. The whole variable domain, remainder taken from reference TRBV7-3 and TRBJ2-2, is GAGVSQTPSNKVTEKGKYVELRCDPISGHTALYWYRQSLGQGPEFLIYFQGTGAADDSGLPNDRFFAVRPEGSVSTLKIQRTERGDSAVYLCASGTSATGELFFGEGSRLTVL.